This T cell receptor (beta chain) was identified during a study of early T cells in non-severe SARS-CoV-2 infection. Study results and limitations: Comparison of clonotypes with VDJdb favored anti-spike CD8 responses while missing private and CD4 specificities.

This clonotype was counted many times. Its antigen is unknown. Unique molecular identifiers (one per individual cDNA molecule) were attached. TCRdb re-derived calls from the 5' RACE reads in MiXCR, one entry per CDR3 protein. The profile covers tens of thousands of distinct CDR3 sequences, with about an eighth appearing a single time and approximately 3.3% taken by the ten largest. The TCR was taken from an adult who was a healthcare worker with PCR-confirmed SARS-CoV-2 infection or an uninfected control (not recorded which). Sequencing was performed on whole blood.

The CDR3 nucleotides are TGTGCCAGCACCCCCGGCCCTGATACGCAGTATTTT. Its translation is CASTPGPDTQYF. This chain uses TRBV7-9 with TRBJ2-3, with unresolved D. Germline loops: CDR1 SEHNR, CDR2 FQNEAQ (reference sequence). Trimming cost V 7 bases and J 6 bases, with 11 bases left between them. This CDR3 spans 12 amino acids.